The following is a T cell receptor (beta chain) sequence with its context. For the second PCR, which ran for 7 to 11 cycles, a sample-barcoded 5' primer and a J-beta primer mix were used. TCRdb used MiXCR to reprocess the 5' RACE reads, holding one entry per CDR3 protein. Among around 2 million distinct CDR3 sequences listed, 39% were seen once. The CDR3 runs 15 residues. The V gene's germline CDR1 is SGDLS and CDR2 YYNGEE. The V and J ends lost 3 bases and 2 bases, in that order; junction bases with no gene match: 4. This record comes from a study of blood T cells in healthy people across ages. This chain joins TRBV9 and TRBJ1-5; 8 nucleotides match TRBD1. Sequenced: blood. The TCR comes from a human donor in good health. The CDR3 here is CASSAGGWGNQPQHF. DNA of the CDR3: TGTGCCAGCAGCGCAGGGGGCTGGGGCAATCAGCCCCAGCATTTT.